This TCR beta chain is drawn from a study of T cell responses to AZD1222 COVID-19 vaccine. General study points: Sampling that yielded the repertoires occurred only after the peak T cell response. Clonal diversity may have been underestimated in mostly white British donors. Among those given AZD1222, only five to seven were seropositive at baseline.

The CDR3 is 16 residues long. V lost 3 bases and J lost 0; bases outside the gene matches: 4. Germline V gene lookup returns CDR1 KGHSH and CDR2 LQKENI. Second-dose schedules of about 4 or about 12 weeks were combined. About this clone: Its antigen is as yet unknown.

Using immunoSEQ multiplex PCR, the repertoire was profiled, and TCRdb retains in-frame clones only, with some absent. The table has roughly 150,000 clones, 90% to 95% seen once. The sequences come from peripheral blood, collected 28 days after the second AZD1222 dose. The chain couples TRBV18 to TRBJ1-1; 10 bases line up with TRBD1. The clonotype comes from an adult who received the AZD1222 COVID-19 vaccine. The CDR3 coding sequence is TGTGCCAGCTCACCGGAGACAGGGGGCTTGAACACTGAAGCTTTCTTT. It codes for CASSPETGGLNTEAFF.